The 19 T cell receptor beta chains listed next were all sequenced from one sample in a study of cytomegalovirus exposure and HLA in healthy donors. The PCR was carried out with 60 Vbeta primers and 13 Jbeta primers. Clones were sequenced by immunoSEQ multiplex PCR, and TCRdb holds only the in-frame ones, with some missing. Counted here are about 170,000 clones, roughly 84% occurring once; the ten biggest clones make up about 1.5%. The sequencing sample was made of PBMCs. The origin of the receptors is a male donor in good health and CMV-seronegative.

V gene TRBV14 combines with J gene TRBJ2-7; 7 bases are a match to TRBD2. There are 17 residues in the CDR3. J was trimmed by 4 bases and V by 0 bases; bases with no gene match: 12. The germline V gene has CDR1 SGHDN and CDR2 FVKESK. In nucleotides, the CDR3 is TGTGCCAGCAGCCAAGATTTTGATTGGCGGGGGATTTACGAGCAGTACTTC. Encoded protein: CASSQDFDWRGIYEQYF.

This sequence joins TRBV5-6 and TRBJ2-1; D not resolved. V lost 2 bases to trimming and J lost 9 bases, with 12 bases between them. This CDR3 region has 13 residues. Germline V gene lookup returns CDR1 SGHDT and CDR2 YYEEEE. CDR3 in amino acids: CASSFPLRGEQFF. CDR3 nucleotides: TGTGCCAGCAGCTTCCCACTAAGAGGTGAGCAGTTCTTC.

The chain employs TRBV6-6 and TRBJ1-6; 10 nucleotides align to TRBD1. The CDR3 covers 15 residues. Germline values: CDR1 MNHNY, CDR2 SVGAGI (reference sequence). The V segment lost 5 bases and the J segment 9 bases; nucleotides outside the gene matches: 7. DNA for the CDR3: TGTGCCAGCAGTAAAAACCGGGACAGGGGTTCACCCCTCCACTTT. Protein: CASSKNRDRGSPLHF.

The rearrangement uses TRBV14 and TRBJ1-4, with a possible D match to TRBD1 (6 bases). The germline V and J ends were trimmed by 4 bases and 4 bases, with 10 bases remaining between them. CDR3 length: 14 amino acids. CDR1 is SGHDN, CDR2 FVKESK, per germline. In DNA form, the CDR3 reads TGTGCCAGCAGCCCGGGGGGACATAATGAAAAACTGTTTTTT. The encoded protein is CASSPGGHNEKLFF. The entire variable domain, with the rest obtained from reference TRBV14 and TRBJ1-4, is as follows: EAGVTQFPSHSVIEKGQTVTLRCDPISGHDNLYWYRRVMGKEIKFLLHFVKESKQDESGMPNNRFLAERTGGTYSTLKVQPAELEDSGVYFCASSPGGHNEKLFFGSGTQLSVL.

This chain connects TRBV7-2 to TRBJ1-5; 7 bases map to TRBD1. V shed 2 bases, J shed 6 bases, and the junction held 10 bases outside the gene matches. This CDR3 is 16 amino acids long. Germline-derived CDR1 and CDR2 are SGHTA and FQGNSA. CDR3 DNA sequence: TGTGCCAGCAGCTTATTGGAAGGGACAGTTCCTCAGCCCCAGCATTTT. Amino acid sequence: CASSLLEGTVPQPQHF. The whole variable domain, remainder taken from reference TRBV7-2 and TRBJ1-5, is GAGVSQSPSNKVTEKGKDVELRCDPISGHTALYWYRQSLGQGLEFLIYFQGNSAPDKSGLPSDRFSAERTGGSVSTLTIQRTQQEDSAVYLCASSLLEGTVPQPQHFGDGTRLSIL.

The rearrangement uses TRBV6-5 and TRBJ1-2, with 7 positions matching TRBD1. Germline V lookup: CDR1 MNHEY, CDR2 SVGAGI. V shed 6 bases, J shed 1 base, and the junction held 5 bases outside the gene matches. The CDR3 length is 14 residues. The DNA of the CDR3 is TGTGCCAGCAGCCGGACAGGCCTTAACTATGGCTACACCTTC. It specifies CASSRTGLNYGYTF.

J is TRBJ2-2 and V is TRBV5-5, with D possibly TRBD2 on 6 matching bases. Germline V gives CDR1 SGHKS, CDR2 YYEKEE (reference sequence). The CDR3 runs 16 residues. Trimming removed 4 bases at V and 9 bases at J, with 22 bases between. The CDR3 region has the DNA TGTGCCAGCAGCCGGACGCCGGGGGACTTCCTCAGGGAGCTGTTTTTT. Protein product: CASSRTPGDFLRELFF.

This sequence joins TRBV30 and TRBJ1-4; D gene ambiguous. CDR1 GTSNPN and CDR2 SVGIG come from the germline V gene (reference sequence). V was shortened by 3 bases and J by 7 bases, with 15 bases between the two germline ends. This CDR3 has 14 residues. The DNA for the CDR3 is TGTGCCTGGAGGGGAGTGGGCTGGCGTGAAAAACTGTTTTTT. It translates to CAWRGVGWREKLFF.

This clone was counted once. Compared with germline, one end of the junction differs, possibly owing to a read error. V gene TRBV9 combines with J gene TRBJ2-7, with a weak D call TRBD1 (6 bases). Germline loops: CDR1 SGDLS, CDR2 YYNGEE. The CDR3 has 16 residues. The CDR3 region is CASTVGVDRTTYEQYF. CDR3 DNA sequence: TGTGCCAGCACCGTAGGAGTGGACAGAACTACCTACGAGCAGTACTTC.

The gene calls are TRBV4-1 and TRBJ2-7, with 8 bases aligning to TRBD2. Unmatched junction bases numbered 6, after V lost 0 bases and J lost 5 bases. Germline CDR1 MGHRA, CDR2 YSYEKL. The CDR3 extends over 15 amino acids. The CDR3 spells CASSQDSSGFDEQYF. CDR3 DNA sequence: TGCGCCAGCAGCCAAGATTCTAGCGGGTTTGACGAGCAGTACTTC.

The chain employs TRBV11-1 and TRBJ2-5; 8 bases are shared with TRBD2. The CDR3 runs 18 residues. Germline V gene data show CDR1 as SGHAT and CDR2 as FQDESV (reference sequence). Losses at the gene ends were 4 bases for V and 2 bases for J; bases not matched to a gene: 15. CDR3 in amino acids: CASSSPAAGGGKQETQYF. In DNA, the CDR3 is TGTGCCAGCAGCTCACCCGCGGCCGGCGGGGGGAAACAAGAGACCCAGTACTTC.

The rearrangement links TRBV7-3 to TRBJ2-7; D might be TRBD2 (6 bases). This CDR3 region has 14 residues. Germline V gene data show CDR1 as SGHTA and CDR2 as FQGTGA. V lost 5 bases to trimming and J lost 7 bases, with 18 bases between them. CDR3 in amino acids: CASSLSRDGGEQYF. The CDR3 DNA reads TGTGCCAGCAGCCTTTCTCGGGATGGGGGGGAGCAGTACTTC. Full variable domain (missing parts from reference TRBV7-3 and TRBJ2-7): GAGVSQTPSNKVTEKGKYVELRCDPISGHTALYWYRQSLGQGPEFLIYFQGTGAADDSGLPNDRFFAVRPEGSVSTLKIQRTERGDSAVYLCASSLSRDGGEQYFGPGTRLTVT.

This chain links TRBV5-1 with TRBJ2-3; perhaps TRBD1 as D (6 bases). Trimming removed 2 bases at V and 0 bases at J, with 13 bases between. In germline, CDR1 is SGHRS, CDR2 YFSETQ. This CDR3 contains 16 residues. CDR3 region: CASSFPTGVSTDTQYF. The CDR3 coding sequence is TGCGCCAGCAGCTTCCCGACAGGCGTTAGCACAGATACGCAGTATTTT. The variable domain in full, with the rest retrieved from reference TRBV5-1 and TRBJ2-3, is KAGVTQTPRYLIKTRGQQVTLSCSPISGHRSVSWYQQTPGQGLQFLFEYFSETQRNKGNFPGRFSGRQFSNSRSEMNVSTLELGDSALYLCASSFPTGVSTDTQYFGPGTRLTVL.

The chain links TRBV2 to TRBJ1-2; D unresolved. The CDR3 length is 14 residues. Trimming took off 2 bases at V and 8 bases at J, with 15 bases between the two ends. Germline V gives CDR1 SNHLY, CDR2 FYNNEI. The DNA for the CDR3 is TGTGCCAGCAGTGAATCGGCAGGATCTGGGGGCTACACCTTC. The encoded protein is CASSESAGSGGYTF.

J is TRBJ2-3 and V is TRBV14; 7 nucleotides align to TRBD1. The CDR3 sequence is 15 residues long. J gave up 1 base and V 2 bases, and 3 bases lay outside the gene matches. Germline CDR1 is SGHDN and CDR2 is FVKESK. The DNA for the CDR3 is TGTGCCAGCAGCCAACGGACAGGACGCACAGATACGCAGTATTTT. This sequence encodes CASSQRTGRTDTQYF.

V is TRBV4-2 and J is TRBJ2-2; 10 nucleotides align to TRBD2. Germline CDR1 is LGHNA and CDR2 is YNFKEQ. The CDR3 loop spans 17 amino acids. The trim removed 0 bases at V and 7 bases at J, leaving 8 bases unmatched. This CDR3 reads CASSQERSGRAFGELFF. The CDR3, as DNA: TGTGCCAGCAGCCAAGAACGAAGCGGGAGGGCCTTCGGGGAGCTGTTTTTT.

This sequence joins TRBV5-1 and TRBJ1-2; 9 nucleotides align to TRBD1. In germline, CDR1 is SGHRS, CDR2 YFSETQ. V was clipped by 4 bases and J by 7 bases; unmatched bases: 20. The CDR3 covers 18 residues. The CDR3 reads CASSQTGQGILRPVGYTF. For the CDR3, the DNA is TGCGCCAGCAGCCAAACGGGACAGGGTATTCTCCGTCCGGTTGGCTACACCTTC.

The rearrangement uses TRBV13 and TRBJ2-5, with 8 bases that match TRBD2. This CDR3 contains 12 residues. From germline, CDR1 is PRHDT and CDR2 FYEKMQ (reference sequence). The V gene end was trimmed by 8 bases and the J gene end by 5 bases; junction bases not matched to a gene: 4. CDR3 nucleotide sequence: TGTGCCAGCTTGGCGGGGGGCGAGACCCAGTACTTC. Residues: CASLAGGETQYF.

This clone was detected only a few times. The V call is TRBV18, the J call TRBJ1-4; no reliable D call. Germline V CDR1 and CDR2: KGHSH, LQKENI. This CDR3 spans 16 amino acids. The germline V and J ends were trimmed by 4 bases and 4 bases, with 16 bases remaining between them. CDR3 DNA sequence: TGTGCCAGCTCACTAAGCCGCCTCGGTTATAATGAAAAACTGTTTTTT. Its translation: CASSLSRLGYNEKLFF.